The 11 T cell receptor beta chains below come from one sample, sequenced in a study of blood T cell repertoires in COVID-19. Measured with immunoSEQ multiplex PCR; TCRdb has only the in-frame clones, and not every one. The sample carries 250,000 to 350,000 clones, 90% recorded once. The sample taken for sequencing was PBMCs or T cells enriched from blood (not recorded which). The receptors stem from a woman aged 18 to 35 with acute COVID-19.

The V call is TRBV30, the J call TRBJ1-6; D remains ambiguous. Trimming removed 3 bases at V and 0 bases at J, with 6 bases between. Germline V CDR1 and CDR2: GTSNPN, SVGIG (reference sequence). CDR3 length: 14 amino acids. The CDR3 region is CAWRPSSYNSPLHF. In DNA, the CDR3 is TGTGCCTGGAGGCCGAGCTCCTATAATTCACCCCTCCACTTT.

The rearrangement links TRBV2 to TRBJ2-1; 8 nucleotides match TRBD1. This CDR3 is 12 amino acids long. The V segment lost 4 bases and the J segment 13 bases; nucleotides outside the gene matches: 6. CDR1 SNHLY and CDR2 FYNNEI come from the germline V gene. CDR3 amino acids: CASSAQTGAQFF. Written as DNA, the CDR3 is TGTGCCAGCAGTGCACAGACAGGGGCCCAGTTCTTC.

The chain employs TRBV7-6 and TRBJ2-1; the D gene is possibly TRBD2 (6 bases). The CDR3 runs 17 residues. V gave up 4 bases and J gave up 4 bases, with 20 bases separating them. CDR1 is SGHVS and CDR2 is FNYEAQ in the germline V gene. CDR3 nucleotide sequence: TGTGCCAGCAGCTCAAAGACTGGAGGGTCGGTATACAATGAGCAGTTCTTC. It encodes CASSSKTGGSVYNEQFF.

This clone appeared once. V is TRBV11-2 and J is TRBJ2-1, with 13 bases matching TRBD2. The CDR3 sequence is 15 residues long. In germline, CDR1 is SGHAT, CDR2 FQNNGV. V gave up 5 bases and J gave up 6 bases; unmatched junction bases: 4. CDR3 region: CASSVGTSGTNEQFF. The CDR3 region has the DNA TGTGCCAGCAGCGTAGGGACTAGCGGGACCAATGAGCAGTTCTTC.

The chain joins TRBV21-1 to TRBJ1-1. TRBV21-1 is designated a pseudogene. The CDR3 sequence is 17 residues long. The CDR3 sequence: CASSREGAWRGNTEAFF. The CDR3 nucleotides read TGTGCCAGCAGCAGAGAAGGGGCGTGGCGGGGGAACACTGAAGCTTTCTTT.

V and J are TRBV19 and TRBJ2-7, with 7 bases that match TRBD2. This CDR3 region has 16 residues. The trim removed 2 bases at V and 1 base at J, leaving 8 bases unmatched. Germline values: CDR1 LNHDA, CDR2 SQIVND (reference sequence). CDR3 protein: CASSIRDGGSSYEQYF. The CDR3 bases are TGTGCCAGTAGTATACGCGACGGCGGGAGTTCCTACGAGCAGTACTTC.

The chain combines TRBV12-3 or TRBV12-4 with TRBJ1-2; 8 bases match TRBD1. The CDR3 is 13 residues long. J was trimmed by 8 bases and V by 6 bases; bases with no gene match: 8. The CDR3 DNA follows: TGTGCCAGCAGCCCCGACAGGGGAAGGGGCTACACCTTC. Its protein is CASSPDRGRGYTF.

This clone came up once. V usage is TRBV7-6 and J usage is TRBJ2-1; TRBD2 aligns across 8 bases. CDR3 length equals 15 residues. The germline V gene encodes CDR1 SGHVS and CDR2 FNYEAQ. The J segment lost 3 bases and the V segment lost 1 base, leaving 2 bases of the junction unmatched. CDR3 sequence reads: CASSLGTSGYNEQFF. For the CDR3, the DNA is TGTGCCAGCAGCTTAGGTACTAGCGGCTACAATGAGCAGTTCTTC.

The V gene is TRBV5-8, the J gene TRBJ2-1, with D unclear. The germline V and J ends were trimmed by 0 bases and 2 bases, with 6 bases remaining between them. Per the germline V gene, CDR1 is SGHTS and CDR2 is YDEGEE. This CDR3 has 14 amino acids. CDR3 DNA sequence: TGTGCCAGCAGCTTGGGGCAGGCCTACAATGAGCAGTTCTTC. Encoded protein: CASSLGQAYNEQFF.

There are a few counts of this clone. CDR3 region: CASSRAPPTGTTGGYTF. The CDR3 nucleotides read TGTGCCAGCTCACGCGCCCCCCCGACAGGGACAACAGGTGGCTACACCTTC. The V and J genes are TRBV18 and TRBJ1-2, with 7 bases that match TRBD1. In germline, CDR1 is KGHSH, CDR2 LQKENI. The junction had 18 bases not matched to a gene; V was cut back by 4 bases and J by 7 bases. CDR3 length: 17 residues. Combining the CDR3 with reference TRBV18 and TRBJ1-2 gives the whole variable domain NAGVMQNPRHLVRRRGQEARLRCSPMKGHSHVYWYRQLPEEGLKFMVYLQKENIIDESGMPKERFSAEFPKEGPSILRIQQVVRGDSAAYFCASSRAPPTGTTGGYTFGSGTRLTVV.

The genes are TRBV5-6 and TRBJ2-1; TRBD2 agrees at 11 bases. CDR1 is SGHDT, CDR2 YYEEEE, per germline. Trimming cost V 3 bases and J 7 bases; bases outside gene matches: 3. CDR3 length: 14 residues. CDR3 residues: CASSWASGRNEQFF. The CDR3 bases are TGTGCCAGCAGCTGGGCTAGCGGGAGGAATGAGCAGTTCTTC.